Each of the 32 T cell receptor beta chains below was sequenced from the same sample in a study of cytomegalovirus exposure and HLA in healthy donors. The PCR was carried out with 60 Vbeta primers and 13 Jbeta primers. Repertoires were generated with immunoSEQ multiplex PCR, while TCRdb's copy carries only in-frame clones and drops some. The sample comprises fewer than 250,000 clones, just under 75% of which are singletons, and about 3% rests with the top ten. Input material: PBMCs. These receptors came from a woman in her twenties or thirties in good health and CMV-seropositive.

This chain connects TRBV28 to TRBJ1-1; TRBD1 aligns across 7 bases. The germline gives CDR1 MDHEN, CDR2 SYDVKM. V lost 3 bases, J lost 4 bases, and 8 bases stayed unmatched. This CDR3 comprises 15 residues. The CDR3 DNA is TGTGCCAGCAGTTTTTCGAATAAGGGGGCCACTGAAGCTTTCTTT. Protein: CASSFSNKGATEAFF.

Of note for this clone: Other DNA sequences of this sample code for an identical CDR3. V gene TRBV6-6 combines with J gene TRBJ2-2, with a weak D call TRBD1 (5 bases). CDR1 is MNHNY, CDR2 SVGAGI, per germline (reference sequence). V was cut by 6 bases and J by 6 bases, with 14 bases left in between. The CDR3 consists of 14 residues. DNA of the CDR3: TGTGCCAGCAGCCCCCTTGACAGCGCCGGGGAGCTGTTTTTT. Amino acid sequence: CASSPLDSAGELFF.

The CDR3 DNA follows: TGTGCCAGCAGTGTACAGGGGCAAGTTGGTGGCTACACCTTC. Translating gives CASSVQGQVGGYTF. This chain uses TRBV6-1 with TRBJ1-2, with 7 bases matching TRBD1. Germline V gene data show CDR1 as MNHNS and CDR2 as SASEGT. The V and J ends lost 4 bases and 7 bases, in that order; junction bases with no gene match: 9. The CDR3 extends over 14 amino acids.

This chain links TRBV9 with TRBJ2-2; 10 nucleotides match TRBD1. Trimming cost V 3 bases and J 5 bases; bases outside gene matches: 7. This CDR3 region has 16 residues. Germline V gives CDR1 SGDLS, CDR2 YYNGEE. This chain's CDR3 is CASSATGTGVTGELFF. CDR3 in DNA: TGTGCCAGCAGCGCGACCGGGACAGGGGTTACCGGGGAGCTGTTTTTT.

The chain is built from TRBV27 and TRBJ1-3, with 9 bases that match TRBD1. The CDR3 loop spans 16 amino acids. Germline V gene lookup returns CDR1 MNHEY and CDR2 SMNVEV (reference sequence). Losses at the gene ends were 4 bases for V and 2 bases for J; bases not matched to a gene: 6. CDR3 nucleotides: TGTGCCAGCAGTTACAGATACAGGGGGCCTGGAAACACCATATATTTT. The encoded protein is CASSYRYRGPGNTIYF.

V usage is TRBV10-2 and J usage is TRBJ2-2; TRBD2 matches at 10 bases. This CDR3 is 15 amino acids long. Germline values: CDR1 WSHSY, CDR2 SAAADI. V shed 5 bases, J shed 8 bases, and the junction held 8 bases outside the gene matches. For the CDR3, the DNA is TGCGCCAGCAGTTCGAGCGGGAGGGCCCGGGGGGAGCTGTTTTTT. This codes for CASSSSGRARGELFF.

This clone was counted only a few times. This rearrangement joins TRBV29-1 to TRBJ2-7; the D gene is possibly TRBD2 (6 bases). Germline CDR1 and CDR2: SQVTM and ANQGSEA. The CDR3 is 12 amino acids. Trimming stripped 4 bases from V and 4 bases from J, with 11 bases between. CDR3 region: CSVVGSGYEQYF. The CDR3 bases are TGCAGCGTTGTTGGAAGCGGGTACGAGCAGTACTTC.

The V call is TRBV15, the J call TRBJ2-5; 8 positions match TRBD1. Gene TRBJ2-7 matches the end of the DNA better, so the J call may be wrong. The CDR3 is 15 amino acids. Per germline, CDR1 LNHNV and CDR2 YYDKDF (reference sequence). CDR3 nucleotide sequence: TGTGCCACCAGCAAGGCTACTCGGACAGGGAACGAGCAGTACTTC. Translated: CATSKATRTGNEQYF.

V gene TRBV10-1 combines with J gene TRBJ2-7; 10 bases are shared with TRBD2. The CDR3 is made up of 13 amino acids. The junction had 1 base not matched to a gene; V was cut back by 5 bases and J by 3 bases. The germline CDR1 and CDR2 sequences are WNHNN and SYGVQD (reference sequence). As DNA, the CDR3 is TGCGCCAGCAGTCCTAGCGGGAGCTACGAGCAGTACTTC. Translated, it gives CASSPSGSYEQYF.

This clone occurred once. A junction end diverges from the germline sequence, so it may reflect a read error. The CDR3 region has the DNA TGTGTCAGCAGTCCTCGGGGGGGAGAGCAGTTCTTC. Protein product: CVSSPRGGEQFF. This sequence joins TRBV27 and TRBJ2-1; 8 nucleotides line up with TRBD2. This CDR3 has 12 amino acids. Germline CDR1 reads MNHEY; CDR2 reads SMNVEV (reference sequence).

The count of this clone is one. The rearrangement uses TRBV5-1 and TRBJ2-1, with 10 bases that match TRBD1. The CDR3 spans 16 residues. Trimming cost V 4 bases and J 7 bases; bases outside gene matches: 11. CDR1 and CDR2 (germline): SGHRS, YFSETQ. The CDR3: CASSPSGTGDWNEQFF. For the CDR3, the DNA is TGCGCCAGCAGCCCGAGCGGGACAGGGGATTGGAATGAGCAGTTCTTC. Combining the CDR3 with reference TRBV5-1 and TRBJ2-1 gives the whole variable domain KAGVTQTPRYLIKTRGQQVTLSCSPISGHRSVSWYQQTPGQGLQFLFEYFSETQRNKGNFPGRFSGRQFSNSRSEMNVSTLELGDSALYLCASSPSGTGDWNEQFFGPGTRLTVL.

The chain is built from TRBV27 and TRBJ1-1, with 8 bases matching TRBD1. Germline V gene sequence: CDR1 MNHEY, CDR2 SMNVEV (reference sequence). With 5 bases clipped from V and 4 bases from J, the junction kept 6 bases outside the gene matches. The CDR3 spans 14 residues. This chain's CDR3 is CASSDRGGGTEAFF. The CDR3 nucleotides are TGTGCCAGCAGTGACAGGGGAGGTGGCACTGAAGCTTTCTTT.

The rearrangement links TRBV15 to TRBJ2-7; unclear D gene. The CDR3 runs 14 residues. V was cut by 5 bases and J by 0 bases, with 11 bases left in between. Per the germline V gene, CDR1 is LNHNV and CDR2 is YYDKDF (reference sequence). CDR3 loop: CATSSYVTSYEQYF. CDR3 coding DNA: TGTGCCACCAGCTCCTACGTCACCTCCTACGAGCAGTACTTC. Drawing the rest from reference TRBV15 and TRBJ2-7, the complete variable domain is DAMVIQNPRYQVTQFGKPVTLSCSQTLNHNVMYWYQQKSSQAPKLLFHYYDKDFNNEADTPDNFQSRRPNTSFCFLDIRSPGLGDTAMYLCATSSYVTSYEQYFGPGTRLTVT.

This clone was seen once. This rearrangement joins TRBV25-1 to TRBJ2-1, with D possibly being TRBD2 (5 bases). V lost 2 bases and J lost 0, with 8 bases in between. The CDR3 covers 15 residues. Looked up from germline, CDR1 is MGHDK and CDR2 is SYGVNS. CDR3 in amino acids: CASSEAGSSYNEQFF. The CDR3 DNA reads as TGTGCCAGCAGTGAAGCGGGTAGCTCCTACAATGAGCAGTTCTTC.

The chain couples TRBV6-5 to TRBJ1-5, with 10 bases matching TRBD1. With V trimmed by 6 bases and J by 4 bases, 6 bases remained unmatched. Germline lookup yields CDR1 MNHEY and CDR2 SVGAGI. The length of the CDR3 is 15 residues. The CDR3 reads CASSPGTGVNQPQHF. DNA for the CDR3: TGTGCCAGCAGCCCCGGGACAGGGGTTAATCAGCCCCAGCATTTT.

The CDR3 here is CASSELLAKNIQYF. For the CDR3, the DNA is TGTGCCAGCAGCGAACTTTTAGCCAAAAACATTCAGTACTTC. The chain combines TRBV2 with TRBJ2-4; D gene uncertain. CDR1 and CDR2 (germline): SNHLY, FYNNEI. This CDR3 spans 14 amino acids. Trimming took off 6 bases at V and 0 bases at J, with 9 bases between the two ends.

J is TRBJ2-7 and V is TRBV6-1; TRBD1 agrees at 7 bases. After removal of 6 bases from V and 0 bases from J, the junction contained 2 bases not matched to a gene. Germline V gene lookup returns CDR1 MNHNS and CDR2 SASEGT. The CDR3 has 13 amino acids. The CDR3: CASRQGNSYEQYF. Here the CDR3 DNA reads TGTGCCAGCAGACAGGGGAACTCCTACGAGCAGTACTTC.

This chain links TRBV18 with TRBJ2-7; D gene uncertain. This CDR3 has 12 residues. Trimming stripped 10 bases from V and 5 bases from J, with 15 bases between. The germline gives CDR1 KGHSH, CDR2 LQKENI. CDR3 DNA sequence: TGTGCCACCTCGCTGTCCACAAACGAGCAGTACTTC. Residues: CATSLSTNEQYF.

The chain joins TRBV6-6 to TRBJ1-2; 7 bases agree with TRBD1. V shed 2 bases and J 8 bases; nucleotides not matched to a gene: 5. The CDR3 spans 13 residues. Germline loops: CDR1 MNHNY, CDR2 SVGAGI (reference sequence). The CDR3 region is CASSYDRVRGYTF. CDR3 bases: TGTGCCAGCAGTTACGACAGGGTGAGGGGCTACACCTTC.

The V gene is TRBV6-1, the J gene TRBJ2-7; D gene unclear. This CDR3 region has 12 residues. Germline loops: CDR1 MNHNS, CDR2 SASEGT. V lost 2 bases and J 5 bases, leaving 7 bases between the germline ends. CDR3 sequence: CASSEFDNEQYF. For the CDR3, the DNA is TGTGCCAGCAGTGAATTTGACAACGAGCAGTACTTC.

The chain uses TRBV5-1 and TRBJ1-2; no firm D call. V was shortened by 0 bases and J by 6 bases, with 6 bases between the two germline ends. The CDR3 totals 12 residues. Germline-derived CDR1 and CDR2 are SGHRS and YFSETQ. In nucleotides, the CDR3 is TGCGCCAGCAGCTTGGCTCTAGATGGCTACACCTTC. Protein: CASSLALDGYTF.

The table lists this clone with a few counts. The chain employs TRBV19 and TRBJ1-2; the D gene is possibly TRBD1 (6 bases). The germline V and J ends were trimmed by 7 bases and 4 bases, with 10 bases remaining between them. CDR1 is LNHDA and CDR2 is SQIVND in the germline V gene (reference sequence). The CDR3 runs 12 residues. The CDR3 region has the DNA TGTGCCAGTAAGTCAGGGGCCTATGGCTACACCTTC. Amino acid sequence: CASKSGAYGYTF. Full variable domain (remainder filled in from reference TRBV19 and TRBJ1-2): DGGITQSPKYLFRKEGQNVTLSCEQNLNHDAMYWYRQDPGQGLRLIYYSQIVNDFQKGDIAEGYSVSREKKESFPLTVTSAQKNPTAFYLCASKSGAYGYTFGSGTRLTVV.

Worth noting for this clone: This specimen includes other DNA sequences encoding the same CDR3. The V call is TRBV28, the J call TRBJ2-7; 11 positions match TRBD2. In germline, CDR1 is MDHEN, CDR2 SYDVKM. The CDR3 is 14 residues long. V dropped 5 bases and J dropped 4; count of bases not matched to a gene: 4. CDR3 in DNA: TGTGCCAGCAGTCTTACTAGCGGGAGTTACGAGCAGTACTTC. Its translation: CASSLTSGSYEQYF. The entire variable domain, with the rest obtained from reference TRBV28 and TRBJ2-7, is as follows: DVKVTQSSRYLVKRTGEKVFLECVQDMDHENMFWYRQDPGLGLRLIYFSYDVKMKEKGDIPEGYSVSREKKERFSLILESASTNQTSMYLCASSLTSGSYEQYFGPGTRLTVT.

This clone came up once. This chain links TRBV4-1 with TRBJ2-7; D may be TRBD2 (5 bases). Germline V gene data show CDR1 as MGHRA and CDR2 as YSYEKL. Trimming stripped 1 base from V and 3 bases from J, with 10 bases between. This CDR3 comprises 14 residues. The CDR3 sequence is CASSQVNSGYEQYF. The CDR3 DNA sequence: TGCGCCAGCAGCCAAGTAAACAGCGGCTACGAGCAGTACTTC.

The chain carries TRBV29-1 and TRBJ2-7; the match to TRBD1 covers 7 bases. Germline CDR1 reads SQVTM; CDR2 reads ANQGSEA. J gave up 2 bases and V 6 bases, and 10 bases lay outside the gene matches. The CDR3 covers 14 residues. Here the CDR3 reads CSVANRGITYEQYF. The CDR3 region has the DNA TGCAGCGTGGCGAACAGGGGCATAACCTACGAGCAGTACTTC.

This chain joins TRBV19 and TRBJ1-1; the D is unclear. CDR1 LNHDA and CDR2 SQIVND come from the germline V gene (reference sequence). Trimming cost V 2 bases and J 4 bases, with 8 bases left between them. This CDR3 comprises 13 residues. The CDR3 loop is CASSILRGTEAFF. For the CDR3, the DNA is TGTGCCAGTAGTATATTGCGGGGCACTGAAGCTTTCTTT.

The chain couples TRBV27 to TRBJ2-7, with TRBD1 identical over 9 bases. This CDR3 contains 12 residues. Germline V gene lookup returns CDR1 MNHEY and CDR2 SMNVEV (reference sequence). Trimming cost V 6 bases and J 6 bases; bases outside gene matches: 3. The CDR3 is CASSSTGGEQYF. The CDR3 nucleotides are TGTGCCAGCAGCTCGACAGGGGGCGAGCAGTACTTC.

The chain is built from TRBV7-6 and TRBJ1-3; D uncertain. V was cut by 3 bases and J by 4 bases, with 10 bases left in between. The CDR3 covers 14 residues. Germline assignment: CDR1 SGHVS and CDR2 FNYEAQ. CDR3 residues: CASSFSGEGNTIYF. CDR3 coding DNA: TGTGCCAGCAGCTTTAGTGGGGAGGGAAACACCATATATTTT.

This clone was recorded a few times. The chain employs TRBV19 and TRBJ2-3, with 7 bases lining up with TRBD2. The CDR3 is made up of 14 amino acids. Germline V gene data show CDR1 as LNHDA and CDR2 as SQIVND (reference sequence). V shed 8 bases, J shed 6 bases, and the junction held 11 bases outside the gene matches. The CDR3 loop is CASLTSPGADTQYF. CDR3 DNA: TGTGCCAGTTTGACTAGCCCCGGTGCTGATACGCAGTATTTT.

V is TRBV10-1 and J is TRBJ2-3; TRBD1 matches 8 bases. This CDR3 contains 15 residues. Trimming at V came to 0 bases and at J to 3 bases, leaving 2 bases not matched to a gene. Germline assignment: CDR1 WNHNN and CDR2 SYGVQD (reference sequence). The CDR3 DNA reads TGCGCCAGCAGTGAGTCACGGACAGGGACAGATACGCAGTATTTT. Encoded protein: CASSESRTGTDTQYF.

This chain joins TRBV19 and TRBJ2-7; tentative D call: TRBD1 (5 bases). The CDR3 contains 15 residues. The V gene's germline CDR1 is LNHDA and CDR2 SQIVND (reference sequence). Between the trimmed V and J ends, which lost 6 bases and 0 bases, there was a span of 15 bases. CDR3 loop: CASSEGELSSYEQYF. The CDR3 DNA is TGTGCCAGTAGCGAAGGGGAACTGAGCTCCTACGAGCAGTACTTC.

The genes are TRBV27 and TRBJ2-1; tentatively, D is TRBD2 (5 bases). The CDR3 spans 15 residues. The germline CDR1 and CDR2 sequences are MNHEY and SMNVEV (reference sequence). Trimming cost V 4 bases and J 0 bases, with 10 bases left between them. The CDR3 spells CASSYSASSYNEQFF. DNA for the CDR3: TGTGCCAGCAGTTATAGCGCGAGCTCCTACAATGAGCAGTTCTTC.